The 24 T cell receptor beta chains in this list originate from one sample, sequenced in a study of Graves' ophthalmopathy and Graves' hyperthyroidism listed by TCRdb under 2018. Sequenced on an Illumina HiSeq 2000. TCR beta CDR3 regions were amplified from RNA transcripts for repertoire sequencing. The first round of RT-PCR was done with HTBI primers and the Qiagen OneStep RT-PCR kit, and was followed by a second round of multiplex PCR, then size selection and purification. TCRdb reanalyzed the raw reads on its own, using fastp at Q25 for trimming and MiXCR for clone calling, and kept in-frame beta chains. Here each entry gathers all rows of one CDR3 protein and keeps the most common genes and DNA. Counted in this sample were hundreds of thousands of distinct CDR3 sequences; roughly 41% of them appeared once. In total, the top ten clones hold about 3.3% of the sample. Source material: peripheral blood. The receptors come from an adult man with Graves' ophthalmopathy.

Only a few counts were recorded for this clonotype. The chain is built from TRBV25-1 and TRBJ1-6; TRBD1 is a possible D gene (5 bases). This CDR3 contains 15 residues. The germline V gene has CDR1 MGHDK and CDR2 SYGVNS. V dropped 6 bases and J dropped 7 bases, with 16 bases sitting between them. The CDR3 loop reads CASSVRGPGNSPLHF. For the CDR3, the DNA is TGTGCCAGCAGCGTACGGGGACCGGGAAATTCACCCCTCCACTTT.

The gene calls are TRBV2 and TRBJ2-5; D may be TRBD2 (5 bases). V was trimmed by 6 bases and J by 9 bases, leaving 20 bases between them. Germline CDR1 reads SNHLY; CDR2 reads FYNNEI. This CDR3 is 14 amino acids long. The CDR3 protein is CASSRTEAGEPQYF. The CDR3 DNA reads TGTGCCAGCAGCCGGACGGAGGCCGGGGAGCCCCAGTACTTC.

The rearrangement joins TRBV20-1 to TRBJ2-5; TRBD2 is a possible D gene (5 bases). Germline V gene sequence: CDR1 DFQATT, CDR2 SNEGSKA (reference sequence). The CDR3 consists of 15 residues. Trimming took 4 bases from V and 2 from J, leaving 17 bases between them. The CDR3, as DNA: TGCAGTGCTACCGAGTCTAGCACTTCACAAGAGACCCAGTACTTC. Protein product: CSATESSTSQETQYF.

This chain uses TRBV25-1 with TRBJ1-6; TRBD1 matches at 11 bases. V shed 7 bases, J shed 8 bases, and the junction held 4 bases outside the gene matches. Germline CDR1 and CDR2: MGHDK and SYGVNS. This CDR3 is built from 14 residues. CDR3 DNA: TGTGCCAGCAATACGGGACAGGGGGATTCACCCCTCCACTTT. Its translation is CASNTGQGDSPLHF.

This clonotype was counted ten times or more. At one end the junction does not follow the germline gene, possibly because of a read error. The CDR3 bases are TGCGCCAGCAGCCAAGCCCCAAGACAGGGTGGCAACACCTTC. This gives the protein CASSQAPRQGGNTF. The rearrangement uses TRBV4-1 and TRBJ1-2; 7 nucleotides match TRBD1. The CDR3 is 14 residues long. The germline V gene encodes CDR1 MGHRA and CDR2 YSYEKL.

This clonotype showed up many times. The chain couples TRBV19 to TRBJ2-2; 8 positions agree with TRBD1. The CDR3 is 13 residues long. Germline V gene lookup returns CDR1 LNHDA and CDR2 SQIVND (reference sequence). Trimming took 5 bases from V and 6 from J; bases not matched to a gene: 2. This CDR3 reads CASSPQGAGELFF. The CDR3 DNA sequence: TGTGCCAGTAGTCCACAGGGGGCCGGGGAGCTGTTTTTT.

This clonotype showed up many times. V usage is TRBV15 and J usage is TRBJ1-5; the match to TRBD1 covers 10 bases. CDR1 and CDR2 from the germline V gene are LNHNV and YYDKDF (reference sequence). CDR3 size: 17 residues. V lost 0 bases to trimming and J lost 6 bases; unmatched junction nucleotides: 8. The CDR3 DNA reads TGTGCCACCAGCAGAGATTATGGGGACAGGGGATTTCAGCCCCAGCATTTT. It encodes CATSRDYGDRGFQPQHF.

The rearrangement joins TRBV10-3 to TRBJ2-3, with no clear D. Per germline, CDR1 ENHRY and CDR2 SYGVKD. This CDR3 region has 11 residues. Trimming removed 4 bases from V and 6 bases from J, with 5 bases in between. The CDR3, as DNA: TGTGCCATCAGTGTCAGGGATACGCAGTATTTT. Translated: CAISVRDTQYF.

The rearrangement uses TRBV7-9 and TRBJ2-5, with no clear D. Trimming left V 5 bases short and J 5 bases short, with 21 bases between. The CDR3 runs 16 residues. Germline values: CDR1 SEHNR, CDR2 FQNEAQ (reference sequence). The DNA for the CDR3 is TGTGCCAGCAGCGGGTCCGGGCCAGGTTTTTCCGAGACCCAGTACTTC. Translating gives CASSGSGPGFSETQYF.

Remarks on this clonotype: This may arise from a read error, as a much more abundant clone is one base away. CDR3 region: CASSAGQIRMNTEAFF. The CDR3 region has the DNA TGTGCCAGCAGCGCCGGACAGATCAGGATGAACACTGAAGCTTTCTTT. The chain couples TRBV5-1 to TRBJ1-1, with D maybe TRBD1 (6 bases). CDR3 length: 16 amino acids. Germline CDR1 is SGHRS and CDR2 is YFSETQ.

This chain connects TRBV25-1 to TRBJ1-2; D is ambiguous. V was trimmed by 6 bases and J by 6 bases, leaving 11 bases between them. From germline, CDR1 is MGHDK and CDR2 SYGVNS. The CDR3 extends over 12 amino acids. CDR3 residues: CASSEPPDGYTF. The CDR3 DNA follows: TGTGCCAGCAGCGAACCGCCGGATGGCTACACCTTC.

A few counts support this clonotype. No DNA is shown, since the ends of the CDR3 on it are uncertain; the CDR3 is the one TCRdb lists. This chain links TRBV12-5 with TRBJ1-2; the DNA was not compared with TRBD1, the D call given in the table. Termini included, the CDR3 measures 18 amino acids. CDR1 is LGHNT, CDR2 FRNRAP, per germline. The CDR3 here is CASGLVMGHLAANYGYTF.

This chain links TRBV11-2 with TRBJ2-2, with TRBD2 matching over 8 bases. The CDR3 covers 16 residues. Unmatched junction bases numbered 2, after V lost 0 bases and J lost 2 bases. CDR1 SGHAT and CDR2 FQNNGV come from the germline V gene. CDR3 nucleotide sequence: TGTGCCAGCAGCTTAGAACTAGCGGTAAACACCGGGGAGCTGTTTTTT. It encodes CASSLELAVNTGELFF. Full variable domain (outside the CDR3, taken from reference TRBV11-2 and TRBJ2-2): EAGVAQSPRYKIIEKRQSVAFWCNPISGHATLYWYQQILGQGPKLLIQFQNNGVVDDSQLPKDRFSAERLKGVDSTLKIQPAKLEDSAVYLCASSLELAVNTGELFFGEGSRLTVL.

This clonotype came up many times. The rearrangement links TRBV10-3 to TRBJ2-5; D gene uncertain. Germline V gene sequence: CDR1 ENHRY, CDR2 SYGVKD. The CDR3 is made up of 14 amino acids. Trimming shortened V by 2 bases and J by 3 bases, and 10 bases separated the two germline ends. DNA of the CDR3: TGTGCCATCAGTGAGCAGCTGGGCGAAGAGACCCAGTACTTC. This gives the protein CAISEQLGEETQYF.

The V gene is TRBV14, the J gene TRBJ2-5; 9 bases fit TRBD1. This CDR3 has 15 residues. With 2 bases clipped from V and 5 bases from J, the junction kept 6 bases outside the gene matches. The V gene's germline CDR1 is SGHDN and CDR2 FVKESK. CDR3 in DNA: TGTGCCAGCAGCCAAACCGGGACAGGGAGGGAGACCCAGTACTTC. It codes for CASSQTGTGRETQYF.

This clonotype was observed many times. V gene TRBV10-3 combines with J gene TRBJ1-2; 9 bases match TRBD1. The V segment lost 6 bases and the J segment 4 bases; nucleotides outside the gene matches: 15. Germline V gives CDR1 ENHRY, CDR2 SYGVKD. This CDR3 region has 17 residues. The CDR3 region has the DNA TGTGCCATCAGCTCTGCAGGAGGACAGGGGAAAGGCTATGGCTACACCTTC. The encoded protein is CAISSAGGQGKGYGYTF.

The table lists this clonotype with many counts. This chain connects TRBV20-1 to TRBJ2-7; D gene ambiguous. Germline V gene lookup returns CDR1 DFQATT and CDR2 SNEGSKA (reference sequence). Between the trimmed V and J ends, which lost 3 bases and 3 bases, there was a span of 6 bases. This CDR3 spans 11 amino acids. The CDR3 DNA sequence: TGCAGTGCTAGTTCCGGCTACGAGCAGTACTTC. It codes for CSASSGYEQYF.

This clonotype was seen a handful of times. This chain links TRBV6-6 with TRBJ1-2; D is perhaps TRBD1 (5 bases). V was trimmed by 2 bases and J by 5 bases, leaving 15 bases between them. The CDR3 is made up of 15 amino acids. Germline CDR1 is MNHNY and CDR2 is SVGAGI (reference sequence). The CDR3 protein is CASSYGASDAYGYTF. DNA for the CDR3: TGTGCCAGCAGTTACGGGGCCTCAGATGCTTATGGCTACACCTTC.

This clonotype was recorded many times. J is TRBJ2-5 and V is TRBV9; 7 nucleotides agree with TRBD1. Looked up from germline, CDR1 is SGDLS and CDR2 is YYNGEE. The CDR3 loop spans 16 amino acids. The J segment lost 5 bases and the V segment lost 0 bases, leaving 10 bases of the junction unmatched. CDR3 amino acids: CASSVGVRGIMETQYF. In nucleotides, the CDR3 is TGTGCCAGCAGCGTAGGTGTCAGGGGGATTATGGAGACCCAGTACTTC.

As concerns this clonotype: This may stem from a read error, because a much larger clone lies one nucleotide away. The gene calls are TRBV9 and TRBJ1-5; 8 nucleotides agree with TRBD1. Germline CDR1 and CDR2: SGDLS and YYNGEE. The CDR3 extends over 15 amino acids. The J segment lost 9 bases and the V segment lost 0 bases, leaving 8 bases of the junction unmatched. CDR3 coding DNA: TGTGCCAGCAGCGTAGCCGGACAGGGCGGTCGGCCCCAGCATTTT. This encodes CASSVAGQGGRPQHF.

This clonotype was observed at least ten times. The chain couples TRBV25-1 to TRBJ1-6; TRBD1 aligns across 9 bases. V dropped 4 bases and J dropped 9; count of bases not matched to a gene: 4. The length of the CDR3 is 14 residues. Germline V lookup: CDR1 MGHDK, CDR2 SYGVNS. CDR3 sequence: CASSATGGGSPLHF. CDR3 bases: TGTGCCAGCAGTGCAACAGGGGGCGGTTCACCCCTCCACTTT.

This clonotype was observed many times. The junction differs from germline at one of its ends, possibly a read error. The gene calls are TRBV10-3 and TRBJ1-1, with D hard to call. CDR1 ENHRY and CDR2 SYGVKD come from the germline V gene. The CDR3 length is 14 residues. As DNA, the CDR3 is TGTGCCAGCAGTGTTGACCCGCGAGACACTGAAGCTTTCTTT. Translation: CASSVDPRDTEAFF.

This clonotype has only a few counts. This chain joins TRBV7-9 and TRBJ1-4; D is undetermined. The V gene lost 1 base and the J gene lost 4 bases, with 13 bases spanning the gap. The germline gives CDR1 SEHNR, CDR2 FQNEAQ (reference sequence). This CDR3 contains 16 residues. CDR3 bases: TGTGCCAGCAGCTTAGAGGGAGGTCCCCTTAATGAAAAACTGTTTTTT. Residues: CASSLEGGPLNEKLFF.

The chain recombines TRBV29-1 with TRBJ1-1, with unresolved D. The V and J ends lost 7 bases and 0 bases respectively, with 12 bases between them. The CDR3 runs to 13 residues. The germline V gene has CDR1 SQVTM and CDR2 ANQGSEA. The CDR3 protein is CSAGGPMNTEAFF. DNA of the CDR3: TGCAGCGCGGGAGGACCCATGAACACTGAAGCTTTCTTT.